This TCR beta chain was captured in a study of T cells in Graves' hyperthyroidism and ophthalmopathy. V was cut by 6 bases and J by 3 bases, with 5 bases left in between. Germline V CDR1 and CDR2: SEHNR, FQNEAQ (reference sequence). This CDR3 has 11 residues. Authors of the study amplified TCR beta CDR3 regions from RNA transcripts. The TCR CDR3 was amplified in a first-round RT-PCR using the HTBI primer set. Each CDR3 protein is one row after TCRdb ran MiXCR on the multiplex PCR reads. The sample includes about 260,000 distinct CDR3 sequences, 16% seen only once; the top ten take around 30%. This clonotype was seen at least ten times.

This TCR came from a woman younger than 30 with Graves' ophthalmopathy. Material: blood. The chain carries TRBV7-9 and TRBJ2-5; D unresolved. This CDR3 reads CASSRKETQYF. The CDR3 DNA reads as TGTGCCAGCAGTAGAAAAGAGACCCAGTACTTC.